A selection of T cell receptor beta chains follows, all from one sample in a study of shared clonotypes between healthy human individuals. The assay was immunoSEQ multiplex PCR, and TCRdb's table has in-frame clones only and misses some. The table includes 850,000 to 1,200,000 clones, 60% to 80% detected once. Sequenced: memory CD4+ T cells sorted from blood. The receptors were sampled from a man younger than 35 in good health. Each CDR3 is given with its conserved first and last residue. D genes are given only for firm matches. Expanded clones get a size class; other rows say once, few or many, or leave the size out.

CDR3 protein | CDR3 DNA | J gene | V gene | D gene | clone size
CASSLDPIWGYTF | TGTGCCAGCAGCTTGGATCCAATTTGGGGCTACACCTTC | TRBJ1-2 | TRBV5-4 | . | few
CASSLSSGGPGANVLTF | TGTGCCAGCAGTTTATCTTCGGGGGGTCCTGGGGCCAACGTCCTGACTTTC | TRBJ2-6 | TRBV27 | TRBD2 | .
CASSYRGTDTQYF | TGTGCCAGCAGTTATCGTGGCACAGATACGCAGTATTTT | TRBJ2-3 | TRBV27 | . | .
CASSLFSSGGTGELFF | TGCGCCAGCAGCTTGTTTAGTAGCGGGGGCACCGGGGAGCTGTTTTTT | TRBJ2-2 | TRBV5-1 | TRBD2 | few
CASRDRAYNEQFF | TGTGCCAGCCGGGACAGGGCCTACAATGAGCAGTTCTTC | TRBJ2-1 | TRBV6-1 | TRBD1 | .
CSVQDRGHGYTF | TGCAGCGTCCAGGACAGGGGGCATGGCTACACCTTC | TRBJ1-2 | TRBV29-1 | TRBD1 | once
CASSPFTGGNANTGELFF | TGTGCCAGCTCCCCCTTCACAGGGGGGAATGCGAACACCGGGGAGCTGTTTTTT | TRBJ2-2 | TRBV18 | TRBD1 | .
CASSYLDEQYF | TGTGCCAGCAGTTACCTAGACGAGCAGTACTTC | TRBJ2-7 | TRBV6-6 | . | once
CASSFGAGGPQETQYF | TGCGCCAGCAGCTTCGGGGCAGGGGGTCCTCAAGAGACCCAGTACTTC | TRBJ2-5 | TRBV5-1 | TRBD1 | .
CAFSPLAYRTWEDTQYF | TGTGCCTTTAGCCCACTAGCGTACCGAACATGGGAAGATACGCAGTATTTT | TRBJ2-3 | TRBV30 | TRBD2 | .